This TCR beta chain came from a study of shared clonotypes between healthy human individuals. Deep was the level at which the assay was run. Each subset's genomic DNA was split evenly across several immunoSEQ plates. Here immunoSEQ multiplex PCR was the method, and the copy in TCRdb shows in-frame clones only, minus some. The table includes about 1 million clones, more than 65% detected once. V was pared by 7 bases and J by 0 bases, with 13 bases between. Germline V CDR1 and CDR2: SNHLY, FYNNEI. The CDR3 totals 15 residues. V usage is TRBV2 and J usage is TRBJ1-3; perhaps TRBD1 as D (6 bases). This TCR was sampled from a man between 18 and 35 years old in good health. Sequencing was performed on memory CD4+ T cells sorted from blood. The subset: CD45RA-negative fraction. CDR3 sequence reads: CASTPEGVSGNTIYF. In DNA, the CDR3 is TGTGCCAGCACCCCGGAGGGGGTCTCTGGAAACACCATATATTTT.